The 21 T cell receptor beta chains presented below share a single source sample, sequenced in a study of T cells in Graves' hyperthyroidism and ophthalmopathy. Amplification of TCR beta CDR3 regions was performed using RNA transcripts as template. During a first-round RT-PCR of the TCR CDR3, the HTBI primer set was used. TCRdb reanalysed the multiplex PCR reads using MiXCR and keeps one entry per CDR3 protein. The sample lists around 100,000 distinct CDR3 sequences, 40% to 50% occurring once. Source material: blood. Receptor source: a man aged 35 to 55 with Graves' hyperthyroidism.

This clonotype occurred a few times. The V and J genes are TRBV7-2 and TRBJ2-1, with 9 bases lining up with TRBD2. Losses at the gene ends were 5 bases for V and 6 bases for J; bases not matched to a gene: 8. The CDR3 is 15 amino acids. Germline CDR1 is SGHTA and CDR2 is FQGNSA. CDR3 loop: CASSLPTSGTNEQFF. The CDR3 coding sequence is TGTGCCAGCAGCCTACCGACTAGCGGAACCAATGAGCAGTTCTTC.

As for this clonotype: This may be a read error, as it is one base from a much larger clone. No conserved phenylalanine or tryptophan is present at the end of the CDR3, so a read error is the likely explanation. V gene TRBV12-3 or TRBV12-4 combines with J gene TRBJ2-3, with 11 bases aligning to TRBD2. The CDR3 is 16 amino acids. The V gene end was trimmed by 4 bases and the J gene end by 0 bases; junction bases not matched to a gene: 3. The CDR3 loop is CASSSRTSGSTDTQYV. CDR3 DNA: TGTGCCAGCAGTTCTCGGACTAGCGGGAGCACAGATACGCAGTATGTT.

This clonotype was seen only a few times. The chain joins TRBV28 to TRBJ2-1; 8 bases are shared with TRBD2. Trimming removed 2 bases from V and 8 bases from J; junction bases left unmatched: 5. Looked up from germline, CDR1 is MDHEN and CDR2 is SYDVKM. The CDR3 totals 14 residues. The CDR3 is CASSLAGGFDEQFF. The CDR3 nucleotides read TGTGCCAGCAGTTTAGCGGGAGGTTTCGATGAGCAGTTCTTC.

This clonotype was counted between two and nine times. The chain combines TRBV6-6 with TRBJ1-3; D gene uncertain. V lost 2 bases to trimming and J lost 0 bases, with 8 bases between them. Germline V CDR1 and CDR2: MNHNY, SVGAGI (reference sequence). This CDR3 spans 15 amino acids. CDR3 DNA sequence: TGTGCCAGCAGTTACCCCGTTAACTCTGGAAACACCATATATTTT. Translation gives CASSYPVNSGNTIYF.

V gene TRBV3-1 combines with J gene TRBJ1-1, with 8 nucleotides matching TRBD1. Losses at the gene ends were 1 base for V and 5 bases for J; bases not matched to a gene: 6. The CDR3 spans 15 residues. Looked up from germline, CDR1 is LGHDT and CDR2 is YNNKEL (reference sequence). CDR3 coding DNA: TGTGCCAGCAGCCAAGGGCCAGGGGGCTTGACTGAAGCTTTCTTT. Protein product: CASSQGPGGLTEAFF.

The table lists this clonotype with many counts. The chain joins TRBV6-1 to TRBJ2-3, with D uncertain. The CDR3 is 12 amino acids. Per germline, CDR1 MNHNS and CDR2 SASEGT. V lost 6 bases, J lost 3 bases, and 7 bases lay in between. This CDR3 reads CASRQDTDTQYF. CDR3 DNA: TGTGCCAGCAGGCAGGATACAGATACGCAGTATTTT.

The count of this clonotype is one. The CDR3 is CASSSREPTPSYEQYF. CDR3 bases: TGTGCCAGCAGCTCACGGGAACCAACGCCTAGCTACGAGCAGTACTTC. The rearrangement uses TRBV7-8 and TRBJ2-7; maybe TRBD2 (5 bases). V lost 4 bases to trimming and J lost 3 bases, with 19 bases between them. In germline, CDR1 is SGHVS, CDR2 FQNEAQ. This CDR3 has 16 amino acids.

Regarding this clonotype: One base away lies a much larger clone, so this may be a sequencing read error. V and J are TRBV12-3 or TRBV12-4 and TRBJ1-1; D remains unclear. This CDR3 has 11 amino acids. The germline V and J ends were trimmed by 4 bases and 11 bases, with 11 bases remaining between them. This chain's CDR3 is CASSYSLEAFF. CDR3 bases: TGTGCCAGCAGTTATAGCTTGGAGGCTTTCTTT.

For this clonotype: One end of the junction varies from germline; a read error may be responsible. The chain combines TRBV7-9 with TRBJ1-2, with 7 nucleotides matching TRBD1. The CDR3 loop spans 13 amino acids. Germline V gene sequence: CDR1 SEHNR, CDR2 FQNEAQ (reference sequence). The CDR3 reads CASRLEGTDGYTF. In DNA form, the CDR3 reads TGTGCCAGCAGATTAGAGGGGACAGATGGCTACACCTTC.

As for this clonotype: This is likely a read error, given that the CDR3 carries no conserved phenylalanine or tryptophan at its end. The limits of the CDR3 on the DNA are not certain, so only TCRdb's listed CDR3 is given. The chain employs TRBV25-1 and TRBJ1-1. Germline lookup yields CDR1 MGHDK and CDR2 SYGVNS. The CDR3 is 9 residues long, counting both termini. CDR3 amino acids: CASSEGAFS.

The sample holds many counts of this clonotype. In DNA form, the CDR3 reads TGTGCCATCAGGGACAGTAACAATGAGCAGTTCTTC. It yields the protein CAIRDSNNEQFF. This chain links TRBV10-3 with TRBJ2-1, with TRBD1 as a possible D gene (6 bases). Trimming took off 6 bases at V and 5 bases at J, with 8 bases between the two ends. Germline V CDR1 and CDR2: ENHRY, SYGVKD. The CDR3 runs 12 residues.

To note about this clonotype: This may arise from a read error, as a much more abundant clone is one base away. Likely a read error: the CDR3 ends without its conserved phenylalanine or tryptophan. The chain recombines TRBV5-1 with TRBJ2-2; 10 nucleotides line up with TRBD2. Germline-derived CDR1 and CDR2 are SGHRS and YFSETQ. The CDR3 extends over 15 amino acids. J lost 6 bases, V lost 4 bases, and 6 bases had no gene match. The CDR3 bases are TGCGCCAGCAGCAAAAATAGCGGGAGGTCCGGGGAGCTGTTTGTT. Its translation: CASSKNSGRSGELFV.

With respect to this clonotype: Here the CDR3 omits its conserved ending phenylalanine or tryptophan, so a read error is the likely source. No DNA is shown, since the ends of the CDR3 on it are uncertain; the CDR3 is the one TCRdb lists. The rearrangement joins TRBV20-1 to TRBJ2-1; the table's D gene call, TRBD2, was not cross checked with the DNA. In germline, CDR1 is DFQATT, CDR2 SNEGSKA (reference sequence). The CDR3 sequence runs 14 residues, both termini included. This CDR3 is CSANGLAGVSEEFL.

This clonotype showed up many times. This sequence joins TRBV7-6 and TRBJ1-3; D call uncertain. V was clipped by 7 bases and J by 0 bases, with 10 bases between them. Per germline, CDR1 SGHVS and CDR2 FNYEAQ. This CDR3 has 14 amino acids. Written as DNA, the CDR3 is TGTGCCAGCACCCAGACAACCTCTGGAAACACCATATATTTT. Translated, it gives CASTQTTSGNTIYF.

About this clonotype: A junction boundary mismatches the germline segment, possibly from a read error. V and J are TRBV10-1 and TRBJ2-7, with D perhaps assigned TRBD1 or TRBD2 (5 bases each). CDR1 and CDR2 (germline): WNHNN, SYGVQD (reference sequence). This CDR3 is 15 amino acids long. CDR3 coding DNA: TGTGCCTGGAGTGACCTGGGACCGAACTCCTACGAGCAGTACTTC. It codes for CAWSDLGPNSYEQYF.

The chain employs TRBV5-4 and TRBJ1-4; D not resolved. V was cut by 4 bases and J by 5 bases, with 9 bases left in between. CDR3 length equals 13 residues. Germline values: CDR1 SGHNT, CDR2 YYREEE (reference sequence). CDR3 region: CASSPVANEKLFF. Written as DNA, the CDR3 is TGTGCCAGCAGCCCGGTGGCGAATGAAAAACTGTTTTTT.

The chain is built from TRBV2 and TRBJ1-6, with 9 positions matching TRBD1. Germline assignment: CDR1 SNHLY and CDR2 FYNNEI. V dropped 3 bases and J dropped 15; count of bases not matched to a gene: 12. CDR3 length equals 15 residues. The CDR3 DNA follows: TGTGCCAGCAGTGATGAGCGGGACAGGGCTTCTGGCCTCCACTTT. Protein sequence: CASSDERDRASGLHF.

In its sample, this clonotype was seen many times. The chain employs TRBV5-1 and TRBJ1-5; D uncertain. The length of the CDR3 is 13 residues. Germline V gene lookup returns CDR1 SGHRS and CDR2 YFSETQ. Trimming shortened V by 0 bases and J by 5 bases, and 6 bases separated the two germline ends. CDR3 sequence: CASSLGYDQPQHF. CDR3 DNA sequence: TGCGCCAGCAGCTTGGGTTATGATCAGCCCCAGCATTTT.

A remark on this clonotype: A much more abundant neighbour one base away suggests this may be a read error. In nucleotides, the CDR3 is TGTGCCAGCAGCTCCGGACTAGCGGGGCACAATGAGCAGTTCTTC. Residues: CASSSGLAGHNEQFF. V is TRBV7-2 and J is TRBJ2-1; 12 bases match TRBD2. The trim removed 4 bases at V and 5 bases at J, leaving 3 bases unmatched. CDR3 length equals 15 residues. Germline V lookup: CDR1 SGHTA, CDR2 FQGNSA.

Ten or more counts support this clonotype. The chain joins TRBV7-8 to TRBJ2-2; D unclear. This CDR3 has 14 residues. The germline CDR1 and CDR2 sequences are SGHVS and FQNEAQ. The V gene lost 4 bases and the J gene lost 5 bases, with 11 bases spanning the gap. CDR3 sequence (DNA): TGTGCCAGCAGCTGGGCTAGGAGTACCGGGGAGCTGTTTTTT. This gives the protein CASSWARSTGELFF.

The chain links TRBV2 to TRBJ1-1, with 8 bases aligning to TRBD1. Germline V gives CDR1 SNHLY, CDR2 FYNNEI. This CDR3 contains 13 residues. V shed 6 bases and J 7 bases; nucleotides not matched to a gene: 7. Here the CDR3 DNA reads TGTGCCAGCAGGGACAGGGTCTACTTTGAAGCTTTCTTT. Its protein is CASRDRVYFEAFF.